A single sample is the source of the 2 T cell receptor beta chains below, sequenced in a study of chemoradiotherapy in HPV16-positive cancers. Some clones are missing from TCRdb's copy, which holds only in-frame ones; the method was immunoSEQ multiplex PCR. The data show over 7,000 clones, roughly 84% seen once. The sample was tumor tissue, taken from a patient who underwent chemoradiotherapy. Source of these receptors: a human donor with HPV-associated anogenital cancer.

The V gene is TRBV7-9, the J gene TRBJ2-3, with unresolved D. CDR1 SEHNR and CDR2 FQNEAQ come from the germline V gene (reference sequence). CDR3 length: 12 amino acids. V was pared by 5 bases and J by 3 bases, with 6 bases between. Here the CDR3 reads CASSRGTDTQYF. The CDR3 DNA follows: TGTGCCAGCAGCCGAGGTACAGATACGCAGTATTTT. The variable domain in full, with the rest retrieved from reference TRBV7-9 and TRBJ2-3, is DTGVSQNPRHKITKRGQNVTFRCDPISEHNRLYWYRQTLGQGPEFLTYFQNEAQLEKSRLLSDRFSAERPKGSFSTLEIQRTEQGDSAMYLCASSRGTDTQYFGPGTRLTVL.

The chain is built from TRBV27 and TRBJ2-2; D uncertain. V dropped 6 bases and J dropped 8 bases, with 10 bases sitting between them. CDR3 size: 12 residues. The germline gives CDR1 MNHEY, CDR2 SMNVEV (reference sequence). The CDR3 is CASSRIGGELFF. The CDR3 nucleotides are TGTGCCAGCAGCCGAATAGGAGGGGAGCTGTTTTTT.